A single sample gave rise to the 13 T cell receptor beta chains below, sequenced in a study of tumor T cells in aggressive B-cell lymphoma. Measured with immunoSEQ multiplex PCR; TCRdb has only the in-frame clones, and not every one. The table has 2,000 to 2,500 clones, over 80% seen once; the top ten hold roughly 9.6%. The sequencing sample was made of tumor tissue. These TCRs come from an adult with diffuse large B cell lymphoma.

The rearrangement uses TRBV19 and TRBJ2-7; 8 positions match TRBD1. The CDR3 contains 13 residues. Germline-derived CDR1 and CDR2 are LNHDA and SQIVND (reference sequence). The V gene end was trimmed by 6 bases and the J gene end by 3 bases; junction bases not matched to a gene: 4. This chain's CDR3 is CASSIQGGYEQYF. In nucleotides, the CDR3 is TGTGCCAGTAGCATACAGGGGGGCTACGAGCAGTACTTC.

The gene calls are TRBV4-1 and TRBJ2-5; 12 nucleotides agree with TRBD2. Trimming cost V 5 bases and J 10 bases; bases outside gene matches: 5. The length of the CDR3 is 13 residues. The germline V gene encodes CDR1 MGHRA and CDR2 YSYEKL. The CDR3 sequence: CASSTRLAGVQYF. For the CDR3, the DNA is TGCGCCAGCAGCACCCGACTAGCGGGGGTCCAGTACTTC.

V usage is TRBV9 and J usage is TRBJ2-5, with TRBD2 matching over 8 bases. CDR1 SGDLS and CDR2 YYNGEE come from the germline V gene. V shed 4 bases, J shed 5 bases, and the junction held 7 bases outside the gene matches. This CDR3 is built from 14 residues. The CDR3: CASSPGLAGETQYF. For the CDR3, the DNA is TGTGCCAGCAGCCCCGGTTTAGCGGGGGAGACCCAGTACTTC.

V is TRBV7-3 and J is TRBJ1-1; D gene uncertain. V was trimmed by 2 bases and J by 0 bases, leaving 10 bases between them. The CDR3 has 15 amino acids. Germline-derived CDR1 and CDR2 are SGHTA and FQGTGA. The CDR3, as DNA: TGTGCCAGCAGCTTAGATCCAGGTATGAACACTGAAGCTTTCTTT. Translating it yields CASSLDPGMNTEAFF.

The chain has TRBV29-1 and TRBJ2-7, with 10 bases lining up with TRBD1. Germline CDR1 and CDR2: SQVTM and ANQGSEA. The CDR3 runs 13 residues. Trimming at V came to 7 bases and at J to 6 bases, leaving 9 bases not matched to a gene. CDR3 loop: CSAEGQGLAEQYF. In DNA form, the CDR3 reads TGCAGCGCGGAGGGACAGGGGCTGGCCGAGCAGTACTTC.

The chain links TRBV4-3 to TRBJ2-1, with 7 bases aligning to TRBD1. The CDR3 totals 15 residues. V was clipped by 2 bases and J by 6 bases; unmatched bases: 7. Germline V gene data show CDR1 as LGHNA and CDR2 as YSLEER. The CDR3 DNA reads TGCGCCAGCAGCCAACGGACAGGTCAGGCCAATGAGCAGTTCTTC. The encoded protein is CASSQRTGQANEQFF.

CDR3 nucleotides: TGTGCCAGCAGCTTCGGCACAGATACGCAGTATTTT. It specifies CASSFGTDTQYF. The chain uses TRBV7-6 and TRBJ2-3; D is ambiguous. This CDR3 has 12 amino acids. V was cut by 3 bases and J by 1 base, with 2 bases left in between. CDR1 and CDR2 from the germline V gene are SGHVS and FNYEAQ.

Here the CDR3 DNA reads TGTGCCAGCAGCGTCTCCGGGACAGGGACCTACGAGCAGTACTTC. It is translated as CASSVSGTGTYEQYF. This chain joins TRBV9 and TRBJ2-7, with 9 bases fitting TRBD1. The V segment lost 2 bases and the J segment 2 bases; nucleotides outside the gene matches: 5. Germline V gene sequence: CDR1 SGDLS, CDR2 YYNGEE. The CDR3 runs to 15 residues.

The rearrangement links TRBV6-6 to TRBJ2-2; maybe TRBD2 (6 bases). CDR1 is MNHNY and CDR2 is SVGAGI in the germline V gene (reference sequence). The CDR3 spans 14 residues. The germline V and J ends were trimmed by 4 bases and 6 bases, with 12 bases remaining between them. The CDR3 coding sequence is TGTGCCAGCAGTTCCCAGAGGGAGGCCGGGGAGCTGTTTTTT. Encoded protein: CASSSQREAGELFF.

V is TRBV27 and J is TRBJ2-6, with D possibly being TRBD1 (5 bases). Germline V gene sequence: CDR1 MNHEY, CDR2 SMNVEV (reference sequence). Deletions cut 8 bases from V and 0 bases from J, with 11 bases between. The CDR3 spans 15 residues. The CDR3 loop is CASQGYNSGANVLTF. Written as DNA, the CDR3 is TGTGCCAGCCAGGGATACAACTCTGGGGCCAACGTCCTGACTTTC.

CDR3: CASREGMGGFETQYF. DNA for the CDR3: TGTGCCAGCAGAGAGGGAATGGGAGGGTTTGAGACCCAGTACTTC. The chain is built from TRBV9 and TRBJ2-5; 7 nucleotides align to TRBD2. Germline CDR1 and CDR2: SGDLS and YYNGEE. The CDR3 has 15 amino acids. Unmatched junction bases numbered 12, after V lost 5 bases and J lost 5 bases.

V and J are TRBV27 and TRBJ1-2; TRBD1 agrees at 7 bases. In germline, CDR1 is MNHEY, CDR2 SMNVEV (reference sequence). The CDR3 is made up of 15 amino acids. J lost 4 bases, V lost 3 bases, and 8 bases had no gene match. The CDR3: CASSLSGQWGYGYTF. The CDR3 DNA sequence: TGTGCCAGCAGTTTGTCGGGACAGTGGGGCTATGGCTACACCTTC.

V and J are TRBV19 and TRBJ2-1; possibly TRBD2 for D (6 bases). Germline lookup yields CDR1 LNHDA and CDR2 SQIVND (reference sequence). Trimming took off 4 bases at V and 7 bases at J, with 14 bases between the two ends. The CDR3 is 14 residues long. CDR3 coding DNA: TGTGCCAGTAGTAGGGTCGGGAGATTGAATGAGCAGTTCTTC. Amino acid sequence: CASSRVGRLNEQFF.